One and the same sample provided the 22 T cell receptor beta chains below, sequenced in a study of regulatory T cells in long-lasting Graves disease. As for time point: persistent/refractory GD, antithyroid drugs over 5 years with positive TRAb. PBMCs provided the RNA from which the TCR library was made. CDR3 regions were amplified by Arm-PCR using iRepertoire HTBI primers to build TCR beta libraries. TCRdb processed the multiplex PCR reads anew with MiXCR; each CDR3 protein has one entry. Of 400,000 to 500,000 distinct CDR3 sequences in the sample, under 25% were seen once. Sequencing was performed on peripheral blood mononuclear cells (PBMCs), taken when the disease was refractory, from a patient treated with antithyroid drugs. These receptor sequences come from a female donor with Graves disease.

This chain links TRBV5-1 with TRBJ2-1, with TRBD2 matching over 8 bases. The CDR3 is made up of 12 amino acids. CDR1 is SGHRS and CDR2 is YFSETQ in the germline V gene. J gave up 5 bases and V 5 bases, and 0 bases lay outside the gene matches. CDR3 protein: CASRLADNEQFF. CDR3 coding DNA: TGCGCCAGCAGACTAGCGGACAATGAGCAGTTCTTC.

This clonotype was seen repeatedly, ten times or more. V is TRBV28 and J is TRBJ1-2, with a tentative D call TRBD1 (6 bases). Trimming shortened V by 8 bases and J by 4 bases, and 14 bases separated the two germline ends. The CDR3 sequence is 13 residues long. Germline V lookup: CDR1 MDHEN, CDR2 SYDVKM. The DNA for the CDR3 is TGTGCCAGCTTGACAGGCTCGACCTATGGCTACACCTTC. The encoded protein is CASLTGSTYGYTF.

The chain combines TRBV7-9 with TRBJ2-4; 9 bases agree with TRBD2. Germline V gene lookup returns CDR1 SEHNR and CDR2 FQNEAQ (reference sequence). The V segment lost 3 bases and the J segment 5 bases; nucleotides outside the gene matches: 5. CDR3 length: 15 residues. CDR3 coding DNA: TGTGCCAGCAGCTTTCCGGGACTAGCTGAAAACATTCAGTACTTC. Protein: CASSFPGLAENIQYF. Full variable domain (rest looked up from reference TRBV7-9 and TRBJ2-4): DTGVSQNPRHKITKRGQNVTFRCDPISEHNRLYWYRQTLGQGPEFLTYFQNEAQLEKSRLLSDRFSAERPKGSFSTLEIQRTEQGDSAMYLCASSFPGLAENIQYFGAGTRLSVL.

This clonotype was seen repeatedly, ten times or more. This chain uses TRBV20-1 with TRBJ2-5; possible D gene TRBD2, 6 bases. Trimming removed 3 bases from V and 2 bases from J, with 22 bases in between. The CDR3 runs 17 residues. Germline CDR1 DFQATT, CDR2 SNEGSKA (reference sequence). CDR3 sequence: CSASGVRDGRIQETQYF. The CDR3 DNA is TGCAGTGCTAGTGGGGTCCGGGACGGGAGAATACAAGAGACCCAGTACTTC.

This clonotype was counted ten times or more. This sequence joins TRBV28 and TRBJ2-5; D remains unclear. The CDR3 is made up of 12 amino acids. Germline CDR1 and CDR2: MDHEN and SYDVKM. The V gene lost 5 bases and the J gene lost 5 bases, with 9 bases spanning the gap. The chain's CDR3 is CASSPYGETQYF. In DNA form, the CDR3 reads TGTGCCAGCAGTCCCTACGGGGAGACCCAGTACTTC.

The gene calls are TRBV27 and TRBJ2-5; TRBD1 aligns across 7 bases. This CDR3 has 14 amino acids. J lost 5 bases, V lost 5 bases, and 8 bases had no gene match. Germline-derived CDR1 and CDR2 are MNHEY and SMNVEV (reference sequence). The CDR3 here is CASSLGQVSETQYF. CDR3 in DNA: TGTGCCAGCAGTCTCGGACAGGTCTCGGAGACCCAGTACTTC.

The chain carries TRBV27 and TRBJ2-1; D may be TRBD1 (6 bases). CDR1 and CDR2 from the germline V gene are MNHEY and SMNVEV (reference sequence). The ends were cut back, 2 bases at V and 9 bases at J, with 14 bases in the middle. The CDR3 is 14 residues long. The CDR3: CASSLLSGVTEQFF. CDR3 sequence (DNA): TGTGCCAGCAGTTTACTATCAGGGGTGACTGAGCAGTTCTTC.

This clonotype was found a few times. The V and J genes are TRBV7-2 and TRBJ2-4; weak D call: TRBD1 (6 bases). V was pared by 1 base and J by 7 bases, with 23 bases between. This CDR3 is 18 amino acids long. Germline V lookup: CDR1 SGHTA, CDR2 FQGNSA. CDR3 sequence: CASSLVFGDPTGGNIQYF. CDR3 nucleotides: TGTGCCAGCAGCTTAGTCTTCGGTGATCCGACAGGAGGTAACATTCAGTACTTC.

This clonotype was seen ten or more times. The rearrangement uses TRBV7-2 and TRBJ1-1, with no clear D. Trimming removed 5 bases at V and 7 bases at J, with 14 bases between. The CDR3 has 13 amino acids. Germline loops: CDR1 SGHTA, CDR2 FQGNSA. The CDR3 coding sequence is TGTGCCAGCAGCCCGACCGACGTAGGTGAAGCTTTCTTT. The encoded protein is CASSPTDVGEAFF.

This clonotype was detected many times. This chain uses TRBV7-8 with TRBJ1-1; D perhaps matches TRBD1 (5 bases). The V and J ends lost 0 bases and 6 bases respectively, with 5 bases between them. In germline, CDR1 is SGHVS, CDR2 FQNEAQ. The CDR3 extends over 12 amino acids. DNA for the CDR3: TGTGCCAGCAGCTTAGCGACAGCTGAAGCTTTCTTT. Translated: CASSLATAEAFF.

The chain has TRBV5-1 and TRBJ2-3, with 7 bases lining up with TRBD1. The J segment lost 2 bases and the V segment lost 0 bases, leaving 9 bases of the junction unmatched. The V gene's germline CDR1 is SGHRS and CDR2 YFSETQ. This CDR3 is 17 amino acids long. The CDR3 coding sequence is TGCGCCAGCAGCTTGGAAGGGGGCCGTCGAAACACAGATACGCAGTATTTT. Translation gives CASSLEGGRRNTDTQYF.

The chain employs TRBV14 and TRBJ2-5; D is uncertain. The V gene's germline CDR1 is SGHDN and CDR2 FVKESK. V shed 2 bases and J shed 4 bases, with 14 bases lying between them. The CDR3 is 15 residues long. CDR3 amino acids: CASSQTGWVPETQYF. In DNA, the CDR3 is TGTGCCAGCAGCCAAACGGGTTGGGTCCCAGAGACCCAGTACTTC.

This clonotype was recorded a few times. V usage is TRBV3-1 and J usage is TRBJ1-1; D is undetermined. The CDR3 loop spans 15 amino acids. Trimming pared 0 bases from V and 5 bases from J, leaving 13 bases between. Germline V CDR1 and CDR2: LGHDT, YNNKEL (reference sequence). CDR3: CASSQEGLKRTEAFF. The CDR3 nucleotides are TGTGCCAGCAGCCAAGAAGGTCTAAAGAGGACTGAAGCTTTCTTT.

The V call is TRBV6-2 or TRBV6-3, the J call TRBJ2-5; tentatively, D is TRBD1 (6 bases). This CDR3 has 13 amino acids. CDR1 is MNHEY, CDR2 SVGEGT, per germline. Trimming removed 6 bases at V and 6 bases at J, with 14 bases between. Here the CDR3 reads CASRKAGAQTQYF. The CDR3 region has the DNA TGTGCCAGCAGGAAGGCAGGGGCTCAGACCCAGTACTTC.

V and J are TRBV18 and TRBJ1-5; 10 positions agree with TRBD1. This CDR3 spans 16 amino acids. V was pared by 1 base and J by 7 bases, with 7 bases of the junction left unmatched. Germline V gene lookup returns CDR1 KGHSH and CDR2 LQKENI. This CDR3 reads CASSPLGQGKGQPQHF. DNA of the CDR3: TGTGCCAGCTCACCACTGGGACAGGGGAAGGGCCAGCCCCAGCATTTT. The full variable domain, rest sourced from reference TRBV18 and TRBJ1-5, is NAGVMQNPRHLVRRRGQEARLRCSPMKGHSHVYWYRQLPEEGLKFMVYLQKENIIDESGMPKERFSAEFPKEGPSILRIQQVVRGDSAAYFCASSPLGQGKGQPQHFGDGTRLSIL.

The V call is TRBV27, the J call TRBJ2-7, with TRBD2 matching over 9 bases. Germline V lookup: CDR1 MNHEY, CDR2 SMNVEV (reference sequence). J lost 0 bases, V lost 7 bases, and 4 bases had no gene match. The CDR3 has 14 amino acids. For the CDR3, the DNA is TGTGCCAGCAAAGAGCGGGAGGCCTCCTACGAGCAGTACTTC. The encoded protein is CASKEREASYEQYF.

CDR3 DNA sequence: TGTGCCAGCAGTATTAGGGGGCAAGGTTATGGCTACACCTTC. Translated, it gives CASSIRGQGYGYTF. The V call is TRBV6-1, the J call TRBJ1-2, with 7 bases aligning to TRBD1. CDR3 length: 14 residues. With 5 bases clipped from V and 5 bases from J, the junction kept 8 bases outside the gene matches. Germline V gives CDR1 MNHNS, CDR2 SASEGT.

The CDR3 coding sequence is TGTGCCAGCAGTTATTCCCCGCAGTATTTT. It specifies CASSYSPQYF. The chain carries TRBV6-2 or TRBV6-3 and TRBJ2-3; D is undetermined. V was shortened by 3 bases and J by 10 bases, with 5 bases between the two germline ends. This CDR3 comprises 10 residues. Germline V lookup: CDR1 MNHEY, CDR2 SVGEGT.

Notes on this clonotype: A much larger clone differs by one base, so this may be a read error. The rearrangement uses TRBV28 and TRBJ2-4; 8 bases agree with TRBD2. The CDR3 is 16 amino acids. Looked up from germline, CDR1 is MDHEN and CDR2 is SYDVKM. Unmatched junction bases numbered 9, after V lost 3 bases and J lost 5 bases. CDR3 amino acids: CASSLAGGGAENIQYF. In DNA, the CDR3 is TGTGCCAGCAGTTTGGCGGGAGGAGGGGCCGAAAACATTCAGTACTTC.

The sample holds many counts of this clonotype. The DNA for the CDR3 is TGTGCCAGCAGTAGCCGGAGGACTGTGAACACTGAAGCTTTCTTT. The encoded protein is CASSSRRTVNTEAFF. The V call is TRBV28, the J call TRBJ1-1; D gene uncertain. Trimming pared 5 bases from V and 0 bases from J, leaving 13 bases between. CDR3 length: 15 residues. CDR1 is MDHEN, CDR2 SYDVKM, per germline.

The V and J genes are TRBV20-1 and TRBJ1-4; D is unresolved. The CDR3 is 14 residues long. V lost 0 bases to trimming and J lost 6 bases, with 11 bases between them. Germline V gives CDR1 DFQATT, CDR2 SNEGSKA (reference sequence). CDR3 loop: CSARDTRSDEKLFF. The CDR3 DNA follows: TGCAGTGCTAGAGATACCAGGAGCGATGAAAAACTGTTTTTT.

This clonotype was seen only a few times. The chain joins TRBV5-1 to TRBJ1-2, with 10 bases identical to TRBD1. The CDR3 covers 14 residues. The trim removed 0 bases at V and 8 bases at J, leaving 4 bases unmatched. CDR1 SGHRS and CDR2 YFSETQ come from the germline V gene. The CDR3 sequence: CASSLEATGGGYTF. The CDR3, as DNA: TGCGCCAGCAGCTTGGAAGCGACAGGGGGCGGCTACACCTTC.